The clone carrying this T cell receptor beta chain was seen at least ten times. This entry belongs to a study of T cells after yellow fever vaccination. Whole-study context: A sort based on CD3, CD45RA, CCR7 and CD95 yielded the EM, EMRA, CM and Tscm memory subsets. The study, taken as a whole, reports: Only a minor proportion of clonotypes was detected across both CD4 and CD8 compartments.

UMIs were added to TCR cDNA along with a universal primer site when it was made by 5'RACE template switching. One entry per CDR3 protein, called by TCRdb with MiXCR from the 5' RACE reads. The table lists about 26,000 distinct CDR3 sequences, under 5.5% of them singletons. Germline V gene lookup returns CDR1 DFQATT and CDR2 SNEGSKA (reference sequence). The CDR3 is 15 amino acids. The V end was cut by 3 bases, the J end by 7 bases, with 22 bases between. The material sequenced was PBMCs, either bulk or a sorted T-cell subset (CD4+, CD8+, memory, or dextramer-sorted; not recorded which), taken on the day of the yellow fever booster vaccination. The receptor comes from a man aged 18-30 years who received the YFV17D yellow fever vaccine. The chain recombines TRBV20-1 with TRBJ2-7; D might be TRBD1 (6 bases). CDR3 bases: TGCAGTGCTAGGCCCTACGGGACCTCGAGGGGGGAGCAGTACTTC. It is translated as CSARPYGTSRGEQYF.